The 32 T cell receptor beta chains listed next were all sequenced from one sample in a study of T cell repertoires in cytomegalovirus infection. Using its own MiXCR run on the reads, TCRdb lists one record per CDR3 protein. The sample includes about 300,000 distinct CDR3 sequences, about 8.8% seen only once; the top ten take about 2.3%. The sequenced sample consisted of PBMCs. These TCRs come from a human donor in good health (CMV status not recorded). Some clones in this sample may be carry-over from other donors' samples.

This clonotype was found many times. V is TRBV28 and J is TRBJ2-7; TRBD1 aligns across 9 bases. The CDR3 contains 14 residues. Germline-derived CDR1 and CDR2 are MDHEN and SYDVKM. The V segment lost 4 bases and the J segment 4 bases; nucleotides outside the gene matches: 5. CDR3 sequence reads: CASSSGDREYEQYV. CDR3 nucleotide sequence: TGTGCCAGCAGTTCTGGGGACAGGGAGTACGAGCAGTACGTC.

This clonotype has a handful of counts. This chain connects TRBV20-1 to TRBJ2-3; D remains unclear. Trimming removed 1 base from V and 1 base from J, with 12 bases in between. The CDR3 loop spans 15 amino acids. Germline V gene lookup returns CDR1 DFQATT and CDR2 SNEGSKA (reference sequence). CDR3 bases: TGCAGTGCTAGAGTACCCTCTGGTCGCACAGATACGCAGTATTTT. This codes for CSARVPSGRTDTQYF.

This clonotype was counted ten times or more. The CDR3 region has the DNA TGCAGTGCTAGACCCCGACAGGGCTCTAACTATGGCTACACCTTC. Protein: CSARPRQGSNYGYTF. The chain uses TRBV20-1 and TRBJ1-2; TRBD1 aligns across 7 bases. The V gene's germline CDR1 is DFQATT and CDR2 SNEGSKA (reference sequence). This CDR3 region has 15 residues. V lost 2 bases to trimming and J lost 0 bases; unmatched junction nucleotides: 6.

This clonotype occurred many times. The genes are TRBV11-3 and TRBJ2-5, with D perhaps TRBD1 or TRBD2 (5 bases each). The CDR3 has 15 amino acids. The V gene's germline CDR1 is SGHNT and CDR2 YENEEA. The ends were cut back, 1 base at V and 1 base at J, with 10 bases in the middle. The CDR3 loop is CASSLATGTQETQYF. The CDR3 nucleotides are TGTGCCAGCAGCTTAGCCACCGGGACCCAAGAGACCCAGTACTTC.

V is TRBV20-1 and J is TRBJ1-1; D is possibly TRBD1 (5 bases). Germline V lookup: CDR1 DFQATT, CDR2 SNEGSKA (reference sequence). V was shortened by 6 bases and J by 7 bases, with 12 bases between the two germline ends. CDR3 length: 11 residues. The CDR3 loop is CSALAGYEAFF. The CDR3 bases are TGCAGTGCCCTGGCAGGGTATGAAGCTTTCTTT.

The V gene is TRBV2, the J gene TRBJ2-1; D might be TRBD2 (5 bases). This CDR3 comprises 15 residues. V lost 4 bases and J lost 4, with 14 bases in between. The germline CDR1 and CDR2 sequences are SNHLY and FYNNEI. CDR3 coding DNA: TGTGCCAGCAGTGGGAGGTCTCTCCCATACAATGAGCAGTTCTTC. Residues: CASSGRSLPYNEQFF.

This clonotype was seen a handful of times. The chain combines TRBV6-6 with TRBJ2-7; 8 nucleotides align to TRBD1. The V gene's germline CDR1 is MNHNY and CDR2 SVGAGI (reference sequence). The CDR3 covers 14 residues. Losses at the gene ends were 2 bases for V and 7 bases for J; bases not matched to a gene: 7. CDR3 sequence: CASSYGDRGGEQYV. The DNA of the CDR3 is TGTGCCAGCAGTTACGGTGACAGGGGTGGGGAGCAGTACGTC.

This clonotype was observed many times. The genes are TRBV12-5 and TRBJ1-2, with D possibly TRBD1 on 6 matching bases. V was clipped by 5 bases and J by 3 bases, with 13 bases between them. Germline V gene data show CDR1 as LGHNT and CDR2 as FRNRAP. The length of the CDR3 is 14 residues. CDR3 sequence: CASGTGGSDYGYTF. The CDR3 DNA reads as TGTGCTAGTGGTACCGGGGGCAGCGACTATGGCTACACCTTC.

This clonotype was recorded at least ten times. V and J are TRBV11-2 and TRBJ2-5; 7 nucleotides agree with TRBD1. Trimming removed 0 bases from V and 8 bases from J; junction bases left unmatched: 18. The CDR3 has 18 amino acids. Germline V gives CDR1 SGHAT, CDR2 FQNNGV. CDR3 coding DNA: TGTGCCAGCAGCTTAGATCCAGGGGGATCCTGGCCCGCTCTTACCCAGTACTTC. Its translation is CASSLDPGGSWPALTQYF.

The CDR3, as DNA: TGCGCCAGCAGTCCCTCGACTAGCGGGTCCTACGAGCAGTACTTC. The encoded protein is CASSPSTSGSYEQYF. The chain joins TRBV5-1 to TRBJ2-7, with 10 positions matching TRBD2. J was trimmed by 1 base and V by 5 bases; bases with no gene match: 6. Per germline, CDR1 SGHRS and CDR2 YFSETQ. This CDR3 contains 15 residues.

This clonotype was observed many times. The chain has TRBV6-1 and TRBJ2-2; the D gene is possibly TRBD1 (6 bases). The V end was cut by 6 bases, the J end by 7 bases, with 24 bases between. The CDR3 sequence is 17 residues long. CDR1 and CDR2 (germline): MNHNS, SASEGT. The DNA for the CDR3 is TGTGCCAGCAGAAAAACCGGGACACCTCTTGTTATCGGGGAGCTGTTTTTT. Amino acid sequence: CASRKTGTPLVIGELFF.

The rearrangement joins TRBV20-1 to TRBJ2-1; 10 positions match TRBD2. Germline V gene data show CDR1 as DFQATT and CDR2 as SNEGSKA (reference sequence). V lost 0 bases, J lost 9 bases, and 8 bases stayed unmatched. The CDR3 loop spans 15 amino acids. The CDR3 loop reads CSARDSQRGGSEQFF. CDR3 nucleotides: TGCAGTGCTAGAGATTCCCAGCGGGGGGGCTCTGAGCAGTTCTTC.

Ten or more counts support this clonotype. The chain joins TRBV12-3 or TRBV12-4 to TRBJ1-1; 8 bases align to TRBD1. CDR3 length: 12 amino acids. V trimming: 4 bases; J trimming: 7 bases; junction bases outside the gene matches: 2. The CDR3 loop reads CASSSDRVEAFF. The CDR3 DNA sequence: TGTGCCAGCAGTTCGGACAGGGTTGAAGCTTTCTTT.

There are many counts of this clonotype. V is TRBV11-2 and J is TRBJ1-6, with 7 bases aligning to TRBD1. Germline CDR1 SGHAT, CDR2 FQNNGV. The CDR3 is 18 residues long. V gave up 5 bases and J gave up 0 bases; unmatched junction bases: 10. DNA for the CDR3: TGTGCCAGCAGCCCGACAGGGTTTCAGGGCTCCTATAATTCACCCCTCCACTTT. Its protein is CASSPTGFQGSYNSPLHF. Complete variable domain (other parts from reference TRBV11-2 and TRBJ1-6): EAGVAQSPRYKIIEKRQSVAFWCNPISGHATLYWYQQILGQGPKLLIQFQNNGVVDDSQLPKDRFSAERLKGVDSTLKIQPAKLEDSAVYLCASSPTGFQGSYNSPLHFGNGTRLTVT.

This clonotype was seen a handful of times. The CDR3 is CASIPGLAGVGQFF. The CDR3 DNA follows: TGTGCCAGCATCCCGGGACTAGCGGGGGTAGGGCAGTTCTTC. This chain links TRBV7-6 with TRBJ2-1; 14 bases map to TRBD2. Germline values: CDR1 SGHVS, CDR2 FNYEAQ. V trimming: 7 bases; J trimming: 12 bases; junction bases outside the gene matches: 8. The CDR3 length is 14 residues.

The chain employs TRBV25-1 and TRBJ2-7; D gene uncertain. The V gene's germline CDR1 is MGHDK and CDR2 SYGVNS. This CDR3 has 8 residues. As DNA, the CDR3 is TGTGCTGTTAAGGGGCAGTACGTC. Amino acids: CAVKGQYV.

V is TRBV28 and J is TRBJ1-2; D is uncertain. V lost 4 bases and J 0 bases, leaving 9 bases between the germline ends. This CDR3 spans 14 amino acids. Germline V gene sequence: CDR1 MDHEN, CDR2 SYDVKM. The CDR3 loop reads CASSSGPSNYGYTF. The DNA for the CDR3 is TGTGCCAGCAGTTCCGGGCCATCTAACTATGGCTACACCTTC.

This clonotype was seen more than once but under ten times. The chain recombines TRBV3-1 with TRBJ1-1, with unresolved D. V was pared by 4 bases and J by 6 bases, with 15 bases between. The CDR3 contains 14 residues. In germline, CDR1 is LGHDT, CDR2 YNNKEL (reference sequence). The CDR3 reads CASSRLGVGAEAFF. CDR3 sequence (DNA): TGTGCCAGCAGCCGACTTGGGGTTGGCGCTGAAGCTTTCTTT.

The rearrangement joins TRBV20-1 to TRBJ2-1, with TRBD2 matching over 9 bases. After removal of 0 bases from V and 0 bases from J, the junction contained 12 bases not matched to a gene. Germline loops: CDR1 DFQATT, CDR2 SNEGSKA (reference sequence). This CDR3 region has 19 residues. The CDR3 DNA reads as TGCAGTGCTAGAGATTACGTAGCGGGGGTAACCCTCTCCTACAATGAGCAGTTCTTC. Translation: CSARDYVAGVTLSYNEQFF.

Many counts were recorded for this clonotype. The rearrangement links TRBV20-1 to TRBJ1-1; D may be TRBD1 (6 bases). Trimming stripped 5 bases from V and 0 bases from J, with 13 bases between. The germline V gene encodes CDR1 DFQATT and CDR2 SNEGSKA (reference sequence). The CDR3 contains 14 residues. The chain's CDR3 is CSASPGGLNTEAFF. The DNA of the CDR3 is TGCAGTGCTTCCCCCGGGGGGCTGAACACTGAAGCTTTCTTT.

A remark on this clonotype: Since a much larger clone is just one base distant, this may be a read error. This CDR3 fails to terminate in the conserved phenylalanine or tryptophan, so it likely reflects a read error. Here the CDR3 reads CAISEGGKNIQYL. CDR3 nucleotide sequence: TGTGCCATCAGTGAAGGGGGCAAAAACATTCAGTACTTA. The chain couples TRBV10-3 to TRBJ2-4; D perhaps matches TRBD1 (6 bases). CDR3 length equals 13 residues. The ends were cut back, 3 bases at V and 3 bases at J, with 6 bases in the middle. The germline V gene encodes CDR1 ENHRY and CDR2 SYGVKD.

This chain joins TRBV6-6 and TRBJ1-2; perhaps TRBD1 as D (5 bases). The germline V gene has CDR1 MNHNY and CDR2 SVGAGI (reference sequence). The ends were cut back, 2 bases at V and 6 bases at J, with 10 bases in the middle. The length of the CDR3 is 13 residues. CDR3 region: CASSYEGTNGYTF. The CDR3 DNA sequence: TGTGCCAGCAGTTACGAGGGGACGAATGGCTACACCTTC.

Ten or more counts support this clonotype. The CDR3 loop is CASNRMGQGEYEQYV. The CDR3 DNA reads as TGTGCCAGCAATCGAATGGGACAGGGAGAATACGAGCAGTACGTC. The chain has TRBV2 and TRBJ2-7; 9 nucleotides agree with TRBD1. V was pared by 7 bases and J by 4 bases, with 11 bases of the junction left unmatched. Germline loops: CDR1 SNHLY, CDR2 FYNNEI. The CDR3 is 15 residues long.

This clonotype was recorded at least ten times. The V call is TRBV2, the J call TRBJ1-2; tentative D call: TRBD1 (5 bases). The CDR3 runs to 14 residues. The germline CDR1 and CDR2 sequences are SNHLY and FYNNEI. Between the trimmed V and J ends, which lost 8 bases and 4 bases, there was a span of 17 bases. In DNA, the CDR3 is TGTGCCAGCTCCGCTGGGGGAAGCATCTATGGCTACACCTTC. This translates into CASSAGGSIYGYTF.

The CDR3 protein is CASRQTGPQETQYF. CDR3 bases: TGTGCCAGCAGACAGACAGGGCCCCAAGAGACCCAGTACTTC. The V and J genes are TRBV2 and TRBJ2-5; 7 bases align to TRBD1. V lost 6 bases and J lost 1; bases outside the gene matches: 5. CDR3 length: 14 residues. From germline, CDR1 is SNHLY and CDR2 FYNNEI.

In this sample, this clonotype turned up many times. The V call is TRBV28, the J call TRBJ1-4, with D unclear. Germline V gives CDR1 MDHEN, CDR2 SYDVKM. Between the trimmed V and J ends, which lost 6 bases and 8 bases, there was a span of 13 bases. CDR3 size: 13 residues. The CDR3 sequence: CASSPLTLEKLFF. CDR3 DNA sequence: TGTGCCAGCAGCCCCTTGACATTGGAAAAACTGTTTTTT.

The chain carries TRBV2 and TRBJ2-2; D might be TRBD2 (6 bases). CDR3 length: 17 amino acids. The V and J ends lost 4 bases and 1 base respectively, with 16 bases between them. The germline V gene encodes CDR1 SNHLY and CDR2 FYNNEI. CDR3 sequence reads: CASSGPGGTENTGELFF. The CDR3, as DNA: TGTGCCAGCAGTGGTCCCGGCGGGACGGAGAACACCGGGGAGCTGTTTTTT.

At least ten counts were recorded for this clonotype. The J gene is TRBJ2-3, the V gene TRBV7-9; perhaps TRBD2 as D (7 bases). This CDR3 has 14 residues. Trimming removed 3 bases at V and 5 bases at J, with 12 bases between. Germline V gives CDR1 SEHNR, CDR2 FQNEAQ (reference sequence). The CDR3 sequence: CASSLRGLGDTQYF. The CDR3 DNA follows: TGTGCCAGCAGCTTGCGGGGGCTGGGAGATACGCAGTATTTT.

This clonotype was counted many times. The J gene is TRBJ2-1, the V gene TRBV6-2 or TRBV6-3, with D unresolved. From germline, CDR1 is MNHEY and CDR2 SVGEGT. The ends were cut back, 7 bases at V and 8 bases at J, with 15 bases in the middle. The CDR3 sequence is 13 residues long. CDR3 sequence: CASNKRLADEQFF. DNA of the CDR3: TGTGCCAGCAATAAACGGTTGGCCGATGAGCAGTTCTTC.

This clonotype has at least ten counts. V is TRBV7-2 and J is TRBJ2-7; D may correspond to TRBD1 or TRBD2 (5 bases each). Per germline, CDR1 SGHTA and CDR2 FQGNSA. Deletions cut 2 bases from V and 5 bases from J, with 10 bases between. There are 13 residues in the CDR3. In DNA form, the CDR3 reads TGTGCCAGCAGCTTAATGGGGGTCCACGAGCAGTACTTC. Residues: CASSLMGVHEQYF.

At least ten counts were recorded for this clonotype. V and J are TRBV7-3 and TRBJ2-1; TRBD2 agrees at 10 bases. The V gene's germline CDR1 is SGHTA and CDR2 FQGTGA. The ends lost 5 bases at V and 0 bases at J; junction bases unmatched: 1. CDR3 length equals 15 residues. The CDR3 coding sequence is TGTGCCAGCAGCACTAGCGGGAACTCCTACAATGAGCAGTTCTTC. As protein: CASSTSGNSYNEQFF.

The chain joins TRBV7-9 to TRBJ1-4; 7 bases match TRBD1. CDR3 length: 15 amino acids. After removal of 5 bases from V and 7 bases from J, the junction contained 10 bases not matched to a gene. In germline, CDR1 is SEHNR, CDR2 FQNEAQ (reference sequence). CDR3 DNA sequence: TGTGCCAGCAGCACCCAGGGGGTCACCGGTGAAAAACTGTTTTTT. It encodes CASSTQGVTGEKLFF.